This TCR beta chain was recorded in a study of T cell responses to AZD1222 COVID-19 vaccine (dated by TCRdb to about 2021). With regard to the full study: A total of 240 or so trial participants underwent TCR sequencing, of whom 207 had received two doses of AZD1222 and roughly 26 had received two doses of the MenACWY control vaccine. Trial participants were enrolled by age into 18-55, 56-69 and 70-plus year subgroups, with around 150, 28 and 57 TCR-sequenced participants respectively.

A remark on this clone: Its antigen remains undetermined. The sample holds no much larger clone one base away, and base qualities are not on file.

The paper as a whole reports these results and caveats: After two AZD1222 doses, both the breadth and the depth of spike-specific TCRs were significantly higher than at day 0 and than in MenACWY recipients. In the small 56-69-year group, the increase in depth fell short of significance, most likely because of low power. Participants were mostly white British, with more females than males. The authors suggested clonal diversity may have been underestimated. Reportedly, close to half of the unique spike-specific TCRs recognized epitopes lying outside the regions that are mutated in the B.1.351 and B.1.1.7 variants. The whole spike protein was spanned by vaccine-associated CD4 TCRs, and dominant responses were seen in regions 160-218 and 743-854. Conclusions about previously exposed vaccinees are limited, since just six or seven AZD1222 recipients were seropositive for SARS-CoV-2 at baseline. Because no day 14 peak-response samples were available, the repertoires could be characterized only after the peak T cell response.

The time point tag for this specimen amounts to: about 28 days (+/-7) after the second vaccine dose. Because spike-specific TCR depth and breadth did not differ between the two schedules, AZD1222 recipients who got a second dose at roughly 4 weeks were pooled with those who got a second dose at roughly 12 weeks. Samples from vaccinated people were obtained from the UK trials COV001 and COV002, which included a single-blind randomized controlled phase 2/3 trial of AZD1222 (ChAdOx1 nCoV-19) in healthy adults. Trial participant PBMC samples were collected at day 0 and day 28 after the second dose for TCRbeta chain sequencing. A distance of 9 bases separates the germline ends of V and J, which lose 3 bases and 0 bases respectively. Counted from cysteine to phenylalanine, this CDR3 has 14 amino acids. Here the CDR3 DNA is all that survives: 42 bases in frame from base 1. According to the germline V gene, CDR1 reads SQVTM and CDR2 reads ANQGSEA.

The CDR3 regions of human TCRbeta chains were subjected to immunosequencing. In the source study's methods: TCRs in the repertoires were matched against a reference library of SARS-CoV-2-specific TCRs that had been generated with the MIRA antigen-specificity platform. Breadth was defined as the fraction of unique TCRs that were SARS-CoV-2-associated. Depth was defined as the fraction of total T cells that were SARS-CoV-2-associated. Using the MIRA data, each spike-specific TCR was assigned both to the spike region to which the TCR was reactive and to a CD4 or CD8 class. Log10-transformed breadth and depth values were compared by one-way ANOVA with Sidak's multiple comparisons tests. In its TCRdb copy, this immuneACCESS table keeps in-frame sequences only and misses some clones. Where compared with another copy, unresolved V genes explain less than half of these, and the others have no known cause. For V, J and clone size, that table is used; D and trimming come from the DNA. This sample gives under 150,000 clones in total; 85% to 95% of them show up just once. The top ten clonotypes cover 9% to 9.5% of the sample.

Sequences were derived from peripheral blood, sampled 28 days after the second AZD1222 dose. The sequence was collected from an adult who received the AZD1222 COVID-19 vaccine. The chain is made from TRBV29-1 and TRBJ2-1; 6 matching bases give a weak D call of TRBD2. The bases read TGCAGCGTTGATGTCGGGAGCTCCTACAATGAGCAGTTCTTC. This codes for CSVDVGSSYNEQFF.